The TCR beta chain described here comes from a study of T cell repertoires in cytomegalovirus infection. TCRdb processed the reads anew with MiXCR; each CDR3 protein has one entry. There are 650,000 to 850,000 distinct CDR3 sequences in the sample; 25% to 35% occur only once, and around 13% lies in the top ten. Germline CDR1 reads SNHLY; CDR2 reads FYNNEI. J gave up 4 bases and V 9 bases, and 5 bases lay outside the gene matches. The CDR3 spans 14 residues. In the case of this clonotype: Its antigen remains unidentified.

This receptor was obtained from a human donor in good health (CMV status not recorded). Some clones in this sample may be carry-over from other donors' samples. This material consisted of cultured CD8+ T cells from PBMCs, taken from culture after CMV antigen stimulation. The chain uses TRBV2 and TRBJ2-4; 11 bases are shared with TRBD2. The CDR3: CASPTSGDKNIQYF. The CDR3, as DNA: TGTGCCAGTCCGACTAGCGGGGATAAAAACATTCAGTACTTC.